This entry concerns a single T cell receptor beta chain. As yet, its antigen is unknown. The sample originates from a study of cytomegalovirus exposure and HLA in healthy donors. Study-wide points: The authors listed around 150 TCR beta chains as cytomegalovirus-associated. Per published reports, the classifier diagnosed cytomegalovirus status with high specificity and sensitivity.

In germline, CDR1 is MGHRA, CDR2 YSYEKL. The V gene end was trimmed by 4 bases and the J gene end by 5 bases; junction bases not matched to a gene: 16. This CDR3 has 17 amino acids. The PCR was carried out with 60 Vbeta primers and 13 Jbeta primers. Sequencing used immunoSEQ multiplex PCR; TCRdb keeps in-frame clones, though not all of them. This table has 200,000 to 250,000 clones, about 83% appearing once. This clonotype was sampled from a woman aged 50 to 65 in good health and CMV-seropositive. The chain employs TRBV4-1 and TRBJ1-1, with TRBD1 matching 7 bases. The sequenced material came from PBMCs. Written as DNA, the CDR3 is TGCGCCAGCAGCCCCCTGGGAAAGGGGGCGCTTCGGACTGAAGCTTTCTTT. It specifies CASSPLGKGALRTEAFF.